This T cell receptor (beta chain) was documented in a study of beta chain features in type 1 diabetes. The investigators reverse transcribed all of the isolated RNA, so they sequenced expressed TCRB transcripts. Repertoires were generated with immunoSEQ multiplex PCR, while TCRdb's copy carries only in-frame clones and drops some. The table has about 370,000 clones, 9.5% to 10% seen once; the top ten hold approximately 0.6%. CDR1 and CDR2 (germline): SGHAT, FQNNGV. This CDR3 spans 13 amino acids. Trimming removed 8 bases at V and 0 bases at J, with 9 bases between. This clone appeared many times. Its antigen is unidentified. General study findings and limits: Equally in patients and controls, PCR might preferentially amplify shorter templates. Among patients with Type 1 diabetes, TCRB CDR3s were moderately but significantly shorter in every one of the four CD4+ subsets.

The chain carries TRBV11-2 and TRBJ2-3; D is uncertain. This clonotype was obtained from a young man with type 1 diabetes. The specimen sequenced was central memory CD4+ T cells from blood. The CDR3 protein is CASVLGSTDTQYF. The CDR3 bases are TGTGCCAGCGTCTTAGGGAGCACAGATACGCAGTATTTT.